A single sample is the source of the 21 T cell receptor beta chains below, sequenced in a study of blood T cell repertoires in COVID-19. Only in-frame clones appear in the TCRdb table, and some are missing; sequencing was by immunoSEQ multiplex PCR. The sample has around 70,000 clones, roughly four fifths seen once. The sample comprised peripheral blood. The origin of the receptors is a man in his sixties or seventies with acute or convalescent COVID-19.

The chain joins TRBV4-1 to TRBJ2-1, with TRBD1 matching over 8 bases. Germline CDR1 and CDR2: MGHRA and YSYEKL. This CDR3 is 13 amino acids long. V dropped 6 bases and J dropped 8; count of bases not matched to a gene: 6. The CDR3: CASRETGDYEQFF. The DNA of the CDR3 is TGCGCCAGCAGAGAGACAGGGGATTATGAGCAGTTCTTC.

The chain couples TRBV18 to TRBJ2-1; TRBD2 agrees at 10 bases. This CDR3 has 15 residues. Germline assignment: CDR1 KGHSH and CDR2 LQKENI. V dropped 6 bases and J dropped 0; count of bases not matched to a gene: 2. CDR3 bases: TGTGCCAGCTCGCCTAGCGGGAGCTCCTACAATGAGCAGTTCTTC. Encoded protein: CASSPSGSSYNEQFF.

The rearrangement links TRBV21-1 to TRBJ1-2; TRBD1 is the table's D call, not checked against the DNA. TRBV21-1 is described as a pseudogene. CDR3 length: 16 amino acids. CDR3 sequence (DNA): TGTGCCAGCAGCAAAAAAGGGGACAGGGGCGACTATGGCTACACCTTC. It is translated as CASSKKGDRGDYGYTF.

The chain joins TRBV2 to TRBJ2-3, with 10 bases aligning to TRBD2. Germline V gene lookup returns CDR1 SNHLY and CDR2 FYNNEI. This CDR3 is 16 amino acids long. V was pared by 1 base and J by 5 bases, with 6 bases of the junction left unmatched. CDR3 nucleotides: TGTGCCAGCAGTGAAGGCCTAGCGGGGGCCGGAGATACGCAGTATTTT. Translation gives CASSEGLAGAGDTQYF.

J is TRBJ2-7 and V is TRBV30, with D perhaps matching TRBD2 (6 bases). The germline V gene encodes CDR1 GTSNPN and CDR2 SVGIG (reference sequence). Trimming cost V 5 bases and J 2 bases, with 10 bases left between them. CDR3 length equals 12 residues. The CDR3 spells CAWDGGTYEQYF. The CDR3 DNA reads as TGTGCCTGGGATGGGGGGACCTACGAGCAGTACTTC.

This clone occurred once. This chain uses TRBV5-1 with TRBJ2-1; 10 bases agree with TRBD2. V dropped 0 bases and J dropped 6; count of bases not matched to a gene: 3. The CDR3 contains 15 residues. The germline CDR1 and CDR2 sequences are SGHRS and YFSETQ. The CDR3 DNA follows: TGCGCCAGCAGCTTGGAAGCTAGCGGGGGCAATGAGCAGTTCTTC. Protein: CASSLEASGGNEQFF.

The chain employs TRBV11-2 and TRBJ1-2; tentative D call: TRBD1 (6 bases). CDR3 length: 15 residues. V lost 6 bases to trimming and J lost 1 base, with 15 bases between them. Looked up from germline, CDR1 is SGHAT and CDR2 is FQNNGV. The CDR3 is CASRKGYRDNYGYTF. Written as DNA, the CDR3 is TGTGCCAGCAGGAAGGGATACAGGGATAACTATGGCTACACCTTC.

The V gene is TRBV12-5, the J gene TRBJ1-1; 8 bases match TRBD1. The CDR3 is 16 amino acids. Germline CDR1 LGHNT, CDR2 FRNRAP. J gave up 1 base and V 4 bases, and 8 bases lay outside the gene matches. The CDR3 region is CASGSVRQGRNTEAFF. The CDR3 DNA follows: TGTGCTAGTGGTTCCGTGCGACAGGGGAGGAACACTGAAGCTTTCTTT.

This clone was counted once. The CDR3 DNA sequence: TGTGCCAGCACCCTAGGGGGGGAGGGCATTGGGTATGGCTACACCTTC. Its translation: CASTLGGEGIGYGYTF. The genes are TRBV28 and TRBJ1-2; a possible D gene is TRBD1 (6 bases). CDR3 length: 16 amino acids. The germline V gene encodes CDR1 MDHEN and CDR2 SYDVKM. V was clipped by 7 bases and J by 5 bases, with 23 bases between them.

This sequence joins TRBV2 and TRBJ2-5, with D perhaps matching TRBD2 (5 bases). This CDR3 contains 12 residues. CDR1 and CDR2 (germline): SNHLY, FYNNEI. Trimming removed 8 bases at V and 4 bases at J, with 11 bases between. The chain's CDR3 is CASVGGLETQYF. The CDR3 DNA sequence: TGTGCCAGCGTCGGCGGGCTAGAGACCCAGTACTTC.

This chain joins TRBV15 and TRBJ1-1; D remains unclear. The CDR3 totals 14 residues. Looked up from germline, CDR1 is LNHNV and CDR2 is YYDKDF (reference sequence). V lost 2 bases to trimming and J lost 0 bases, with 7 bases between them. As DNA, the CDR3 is TGTGCCACCAGCAGACCGGGAGTGAACACTGAAGCTTTCTTT. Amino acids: CATSRPGVNTEAFF. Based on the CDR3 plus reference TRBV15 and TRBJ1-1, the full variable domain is DAMVIQNPRYQVTQFGKPVTLSCSQTLNHNVMYWYQQKSSQAPKLLFHYYDKDFNNEADTPDNFQSRRPNTSFCFLDIRSPGLGDTAMYLCATSRPGVNTEAFFGQGTRLTVV.

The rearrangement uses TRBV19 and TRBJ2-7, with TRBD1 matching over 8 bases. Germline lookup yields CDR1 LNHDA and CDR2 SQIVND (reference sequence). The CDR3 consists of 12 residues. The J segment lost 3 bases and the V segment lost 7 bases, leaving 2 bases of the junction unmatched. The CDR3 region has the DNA TGTGCCAGTACTGGACAGGGCTACGAGCAGTACTTC. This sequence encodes CASTGQGYEQYF.

Here the CDR3 reads CASSSRTGGSSPLHF. The CDR3 DNA follows: TGTGCCAGCAGCTCCAGGACAGGGGGCTCTTCACCCCTCCACTTT. The chain is built from TRBV3-1 (or the pseudogene TRBV3-2) and TRBJ1-6, with 11 bases fitting TRBD1. V lost 5 bases, J lost 9 bases, and 6 bases stayed unmatched. Germline V gene lookup returns CDR1 LGHDT and CDR2 YNNKEL (reference sequence). There are 15 residues in the CDR3.

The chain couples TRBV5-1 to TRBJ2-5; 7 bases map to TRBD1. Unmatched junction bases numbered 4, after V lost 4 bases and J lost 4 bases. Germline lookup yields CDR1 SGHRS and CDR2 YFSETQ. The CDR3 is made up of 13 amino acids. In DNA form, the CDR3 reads TGCGCCAGCAGCGGACAGGCGGGAGAGACCCAGTACTTC. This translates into CASSGQAGETQYF.

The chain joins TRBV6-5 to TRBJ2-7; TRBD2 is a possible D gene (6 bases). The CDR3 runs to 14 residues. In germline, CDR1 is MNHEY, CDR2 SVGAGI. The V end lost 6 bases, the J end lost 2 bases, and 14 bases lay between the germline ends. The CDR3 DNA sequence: TGTGCCAGCAGCCCGGGACTCGGAGCCTACGAGCAGTACTTC. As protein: CASSPGLGAYEQYF.

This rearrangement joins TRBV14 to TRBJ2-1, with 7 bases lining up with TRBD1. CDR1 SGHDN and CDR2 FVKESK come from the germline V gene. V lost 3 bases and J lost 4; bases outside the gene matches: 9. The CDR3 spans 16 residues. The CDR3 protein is CASSHYRDRKYNEQFF. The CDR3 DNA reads TGTGCCAGCAGCCATTACCGGGACAGAAAATACAATGAGCAGTTCTTC.

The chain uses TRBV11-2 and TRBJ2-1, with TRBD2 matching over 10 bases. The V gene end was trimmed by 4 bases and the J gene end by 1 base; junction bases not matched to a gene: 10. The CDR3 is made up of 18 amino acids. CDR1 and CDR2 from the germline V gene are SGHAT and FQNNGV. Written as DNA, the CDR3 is TGTGCCAGCAGCTCCAACGGCGTAGCGGGAGGATCCTACAATGAGCAGTTCTTC. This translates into CASSSNGVAGGSYNEQFF.

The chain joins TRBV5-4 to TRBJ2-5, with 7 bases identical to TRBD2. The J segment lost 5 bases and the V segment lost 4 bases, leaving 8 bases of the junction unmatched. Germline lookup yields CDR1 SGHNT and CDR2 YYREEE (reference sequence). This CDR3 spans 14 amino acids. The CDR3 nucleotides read TGTGCCAGCAGCGCGGGGGACCCCCAGGAGACCCAGTACTTC. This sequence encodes CASSAGDPQETQYF.

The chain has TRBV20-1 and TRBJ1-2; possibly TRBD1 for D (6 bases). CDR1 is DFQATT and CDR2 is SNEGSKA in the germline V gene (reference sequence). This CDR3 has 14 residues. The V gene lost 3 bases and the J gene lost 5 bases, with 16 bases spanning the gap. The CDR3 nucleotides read TGCAGTGCTAGTGGGCAGGGGAATTATTATGGCTACACCTTC. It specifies CSASGQGNYYGYTF.

The CDR3: CASSSGQGLGETQYF. As DNA, the CDR3 is TGTGCCAGCAGCTCGGGACAGGGGCTCGGGGAGACCCAGTACTTC. The chain links TRBV7-2 to TRBJ2-5, with 10 bases fitting TRBD1. This CDR3 is 15 amino acids long. Germline loops: CDR1 SGHTA, CDR2 FQGNSA. V shed 4 bases, J shed 5 bases, and the junction held 7 bases outside the gene matches.

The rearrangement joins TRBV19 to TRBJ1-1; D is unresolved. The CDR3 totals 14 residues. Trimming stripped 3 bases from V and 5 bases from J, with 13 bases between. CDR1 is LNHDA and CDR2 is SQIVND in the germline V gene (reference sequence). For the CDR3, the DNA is TGTGCCAGTAGTATGGAAGCAGGCTGGACTGAAGCTTTCTTT. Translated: CASSMEAGWTEAFF. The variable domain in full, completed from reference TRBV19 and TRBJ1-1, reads DGGITQSPKYLFRKEGQNVTLSCEQNLNHDAMYWYRQDPGQGLRLIYYSQIVNDFQKGDIAEGYSVSREKKESFPLTVTSAQKNPTAFYLCASSMEAGWTEAFFGQGTRLTVV.